Detailed here is one T cell receptor beta chain. Its antigen is currently unknown. TCRdb's copy holds only in-frame clones and misses some; the assay was immunoSEQ multiplex PCR. The sample carries roughly 120,000 clones, more than 85% recorded once. The sample originates from a study of cytomegalovirus exposure and HLA in healthy donors. Whole-study results and caveats: Subsequent analysis revealed that first-cohort TCR clusters tended to co-occur in the approximately 120 validation repertoires. Most TCR sequences were uncommon, yet certain public TCRs appeared in many donors.

Trimming removed 4 bases at V and 1 base at J, with 13 bases between. The germline CDR1 and CDR2 sequences are LNHDA and SQIVND (reference sequence). The CDR3 runs to 15 residues. The donors were in the roughly 120-subject validation cohort, distinct from the roughly 720-subject first cohort. This chain connects TRBV19 to TRBJ1-2; no clear D. The sequenced material came from PBMCs. This sequence originates from a man in his late teens or twenties in good health and CMV-seropositive. The CDR3: CASSRASAGNYGYTF. The CDR3 bases are TGTGCCAGTAGTAGGGCCTCGGCTGGTAACTATGGCTACACCTTC.